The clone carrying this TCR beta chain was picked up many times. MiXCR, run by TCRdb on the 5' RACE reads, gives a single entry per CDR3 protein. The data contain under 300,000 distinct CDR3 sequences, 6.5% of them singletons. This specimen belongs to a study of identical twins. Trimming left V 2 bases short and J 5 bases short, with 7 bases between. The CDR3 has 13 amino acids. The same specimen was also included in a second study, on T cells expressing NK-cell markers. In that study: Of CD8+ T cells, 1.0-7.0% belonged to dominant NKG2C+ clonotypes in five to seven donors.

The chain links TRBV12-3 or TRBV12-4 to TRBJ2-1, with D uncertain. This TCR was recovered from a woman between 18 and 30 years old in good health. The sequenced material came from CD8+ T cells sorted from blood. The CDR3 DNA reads TGTGCCAGCAGTTTAAACAGAGACAATGAGCAGTTCTTC. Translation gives CASSLNRDNEQFF.